Here is one T cell receptor beta chain with its context. Its antigen is currently unknown. This sample stems from a study of T cell responses to AZD1222 COVID-19 vaccine. CDR1 and CDR2 from the germline V gene are MNHNY and SVGAGI (reference sequence). V was trimmed by 6 bases and J by 0 bases, leaving 12 bases between them. CDR3 length: 15 amino acids. General study points: Clonal diversity was possibly underestimated, and the donors were mostly white British, with more females. At 160-218 and 743-854, vaccine-associated CD4 TCRs were dominant, and they spanned spike. Repertoire samples came only from after the peak T cell response. Spike-specific TCR breadth and depth rose after two AZD1222 doses.

The repertoire was sequenced with immunoSEQ multiplex PCR; TCRdb's copy has only in-frame clones and lacks some. The sample carries fewer than 120,000 clones, 65% to 85% recorded once. The chain couples TRBV6-6 to TRBJ2-1; D might be TRBD2 (6 bases). The sequences come from peripheral blood, collected on day 0 of AZD1222 vaccination. The receptor was derived from an adult in good health. The CDR3 region has the DNA TGTGCCAGCAGCGGCGGGGTAGGCTCCTACAATGAGCAGTTCTTC. Translated: CASSGGVGSYNEQFF.